A single sample gave rise to the 24 T cell receptor beta chains below, sequenced in a study of T cell responses to AZD1222 COVID-19 vaccine. The data were produced by immunoSEQ multiplex PCR, yet TCRdb's version contains in-frame clones alone and is incomplete. The sample has roughly 86,000 clones, over 75% seen once; the top ten hold 30% to 40%. The sample consisted of peripheral blood, taken on day 0 of AZD1222 vaccination. Receptors were obtained from an adult in good health.

This clone was found once. The chain joins TRBV24-1 to TRBJ2-7, with 9 nucleotides matching TRBD1. The V segment lost 3 bases and the J segment 2 bases; nucleotides outside the gene matches: 1. CDR1 is KGHDR, CDR2 SFDVKD, per germline. This CDR3 has 14 residues. The CDR3 nucleotides read TGTGCCACCAGTGATGGGGACAGGGCCTACGAGCAGTACTTC. Amino acids: CATSDGDRAYEQYF.

The chain is built from TRBV5-1 and TRBJ2-3; D might be TRBD2 (6 bases). Trimming shortened V by 2 bases and J by 5 bases, and 18 bases separated the two germline ends. Germline V lookup: CDR1 SGHRS, CDR2 YFSETQ. There are 16 residues in the CDR3. CDR3 nucleotides: TGCGCCAGCAGCTTTGGGCGGCGGGATAGGAAAGATACGCAGTATTTT. Protein: CASSFGRRDRKDTQYF.

The V gene is TRBV7-2, the J gene TRBJ1-3; D is ambiguous. CDR1 is SGHTA and CDR2 is FQGNSA in the germline V gene. V lost 1 base to trimming and J lost 2 bases, with 15 bases between them. The CDR3 length is 17 residues. The CDR3 spells CASSLVPRGGPGNTIYF. The CDR3 DNA reads as TGTGCCAGCAGCTTAGTCCCCAGAGGAGGGCCTGGAAACACCATATATTTT.

This sequence joins TRBV29-1 and TRBJ1-2; 7 nucleotides line up with TRBD1. With 3 bases clipped from V and 0 bases from J, the junction kept 13 bases outside the gene matches. The CDR3 consists of 17 residues. Germline assignment: CDR1 SQVTM and CDR2 ANQGSEA. The CDR3 DNA sequence: TGCAGCGTTGACGGGGGCTCGGGGACAGAAGCTAACTATGGCTACACCTTC. Protein product: CSVDGGSGTEANYGYTF.

The chain employs TRBV13 and TRBJ2-7, with TRBD2 identical over 12 bases. J gave up 2 bases and V 3 bases, and 5 bases lay outside the gene matches. CDR1 and CDR2 from the germline V gene are PRHDT and FYEKMQ (reference sequence). The CDR3 runs 16 residues. CDR3 nucleotide sequence: TGTGCCAGCAGCTTCCAGACTAGCGGGAGACCCTACGAGCAGTACTTC. Protein product: CASSFQTSGRPYEQYF.

The genes are TRBV7-9 and TRBJ1-6; D not certain. The V and J ends lost 2 bases and 13 bases respectively, with 12 bases between them. There are 13 residues in the CDR3. The germline CDR1 and CDR2 sequences are SEHNR and FQNEAQ (reference sequence). The CDR3 coding sequence is TGTGCCAGCAGCTTAACGGACTTTAACCCCCTCCACTTT. This encodes CASSLTDFNPLHF.

The chain couples TRBV4-3 to TRBJ2-4, with TRBD2 identical over 7 bases. V trimming: 1 base; J trimming: 6 bases; junction bases outside the gene matches: 0. CDR1 and CDR2 from the germline V gene are LGHNA and YSLEER. CDR3 length: 13 amino acids. The CDR3: CASSQGGGNIQYF. The CDR3, as DNA: TGCGCCAGCAGCCAAGGGGGGGGAAACATTCAGTACTTC.

This clone was found a few times. The CDR3 coding sequence is TGTGCCAGCAGTTTCGGAGGCGCTAGGAGCACTGAAGCTTTCTTT. It specifies CASSFGGARSTEAFF. The chain is built from TRBV28 and TRBJ1-1; D gene ambiguous. V shed 3 bases and J shed 4 bases, with 15 bases lying between them. This CDR3 region has 15 residues. Per germline, CDR1 MDHEN and CDR2 SYDVKM.

This chain links TRBV5-6 with TRBJ2-7; maybe TRBD2 (6 bases). Germline loops: CDR1 SGHDT, CDR2 YYEEEE. V dropped 3 bases and J dropped 2 bases, with 12 bases sitting between them. There are 14 residues in the CDR3. In DNA form, the CDR3 reads TGTGCCAGCAGCTCATGGAGGGATACCTACGAGCAGTACTTC. Translated, it gives CASSSWRDTYEQYF.

The CDR3 DNA reads TGCAGCGTTGAAGATCAATCCGGTGGGGGGGGTTTCTTT. This gives the protein CSVEDQSGGGGFF. The chain couples TRBV29-1 to TRBJ1-1, with D possibly TRBD1 on 5 matching bases. Germline V gene lookup returns CDR1 SQVTM and CDR2 ANQGSEA. This CDR3 spans 13 amino acids. The germline V and J ends were trimmed by 0 bases and 13 bases, with 18 bases remaining between them. Combining the CDR3 with reference TRBV29-1 and TRBJ1-1 gives the whole variable domain SAVISQKPSRDICQRGTSLTIQCQVDSQVTMMFWYRQQPGQSLTLIATANQGSEATYESGFVIDKFPISRPNLTFSTLTVSNMSPEDSSIYLCSVEDQSGGGGFFGQGTRLTVV.

The sample holds one count of this clone. The chain carries TRBV7-9 and TRBJ1-4; 8 bases agree with TRBD1. The CDR3 is 14 residues long. V shed 4 bases, J shed 10 bases, and the junction held 8 bases outside the gene matches. Germline V CDR1 and CDR2: SEHNR, FQNEAQ (reference sequence). The CDR3 coding sequence is TGTGCCAGCAGCTCTCGGACAGGGAACGCAAAACTGTTTTTT. Residues: CASSSRTGNAKLFF.

The chain uses TRBV9 and TRBJ1-1; D gene ambiguous. With 0 bases removed from V and 3 bases from J, the gap between germline ends came to 9 bases. This CDR3 spans 14 amino acids. Germline CDR1 and CDR2: SGDLS and YYNGEE. DNA of the CDR3: TGTGCCAGCAGCGTAGGGGTCGGGGACACTGAAGCTTTCTTT. Residues: CASSVGVGDTEAFF.

The V call is TRBV4-2, the J call TRBJ1-2; no clear D. CDR3 length: 16 residues. Germline CDR1 reads LGHNA; CDR2 reads YNFKEQ. Trimming pared 4 bases from V and 3 bases from J, leaving 18 bases between. CDR3 coding DNA: TGTGCCAGCAGCCCCGGGGAGAGCTCTCTGGACTATGGCTACACCTTC. This sequence encodes CASSPGESSLDYGYTF.

In DNA form, the CDR3 reads TGCGCCAGCAGCTTGGTTTGGAGCCGGAACGAGCAGTACTTC. It codes for CASSLVWSRNEQYF. V gene TRBV5-1 combines with J gene TRBJ2-7; unclear D gene. Germline V CDR1 and CDR2: SGHRS, YFSETQ. The CDR3 spans 14 residues. V gave up 0 bases and J gave up 5 bases, with 12 bases separating them.

The J gene is TRBJ2-1, the V gene TRBV29-1; a possible D gene is TRBD1 (5 bases). Germline V gene lookup returns CDR1 SQVTM and CDR2 ANQGSEA. V lost 0 bases to trimming and J lost 5 bases, with 8 bases between them. CDR3 size: 13 residues. CDR3 sequence reads: CSVEDRANNEQFF. The CDR3 DNA reads TGCAGCGTTGAAGACAGGGCCAACAATGAGCAGTTCTTC.

The V and J genes are TRBV6-5 and TRBJ1-2, with 8 bases aligning to TRBD1. With 8 bases clipped from V and 2 bases from J, the junction kept 10 bases outside the gene matches. The CDR3 totals 15 residues. Germline V gene sequence: CDR1 MNHEY, CDR2 SVGAGI. Written as DNA, the CDR3 is TGTGCCAGCCGTACTATGGACAGGGAGAACTATGGCTACACCTTC. Translating it yields CASRTMDRENYGYTF.

The J gene is TRBJ2-6, the V gene TRBV6-4; a weak D match, TRBD1 (6 bases). The CDR3 spans 16 residues. Per the germline V gene, CDR1 is MRHNA and CDR2 is SNTAGT. Deletions cut 3 bases from V and 4 bases from J, with 13 bases between. CDR3 bases: TGTGCCAGCAGTGAGCGACAGGCTGGAGGGGCCAACGTCCTGACTTTC. Amino acids: CASSERQAGGANVLTF.

This rearrangement joins TRBV3-1 (or the pseudogene TRBV3-2) to TRBJ1-2; D not resolved. With 3 bases removed from V and 8 bases from J, the gap between germline ends came to 10 bases. Germline assignment: CDR1 LGHDT and CDR2 YNNKEL (reference sequence). CDR3 length equals 12 residues. CDR3 bases: TGTGCCAGCAGCCACATCGACCGGGGCTACACCTTC. The encoded protein is CASSHIDRGYTF.

The chain uses TRBV5-1 and TRBJ2-3; tentatively, D is TRBD2 (5 bases). Trimming took 0 bases from V and 6 from J, leaving 8 bases between them. CDR1 is SGHRS and CDR2 is YFSETQ in the germline V gene. This CDR3 is built from 13 residues. The CDR3 loop is CASSLAAGDTQYF. The DNA for the CDR3 is TGCGCCAGCAGCTTGGCCGCGGGTGATACGCAGTATTTT. The whole variable domain, remainder taken from reference TRBV5-1 and TRBJ2-3, is KAGVTQTPRYLIKTRGQQVTLSCSPISGHRSVSWYQQTPGQGLQFLFEYFSETQRNKGNFPGRFSGRQFSNSRSEMNVSTLELGDSALYLCASSLAAGDTQYFGPGTRLTVL.

V is TRBV4-3 and J is TRBJ2-5, with TRBD2 identical over 8 bases. CDR1 is LGHNA, CDR2 YSLEER, per germline. The ends lost 0 bases at V and 0 bases at J; junction bases unmatched: 9. The CDR3 length is 18 residues. The CDR3 is CASSQEIVAGGHQETQYF. CDR3 DNA: TGCGCCAGCAGCCAAGAAATCGTCGCGGGGGGTCACCAAGAGACCCAGTACTTC.

The chain combines TRBV6-5 with TRBJ1-1; D might be TRBD1 (6 bases). CDR3 length equals 13 residues. CDR1 and CDR2 (germline): MNHEY, SVGAGI. Trimming cost V 7 bases and J 3 bases, with 12 bases left between them. The CDR3: CASMGAGDTEAFF. CDR3 nucleotide sequence: TGTGCCAGCATGGGGGCAGGCGACACTGAAGCTTTCTTT.

The J gene is TRBJ1-2, the V gene TRBV18; the D is unclear. Germline V gene sequence: CDR1 KGHSH, CDR2 LQKENI. Trimming stripped 2 bases from V and 4 bases from J, with 17 bases between. The CDR3 covers 16 residues. The CDR3 nucleotides read TGTGCCAGCTCACCAGTCCCTGGGAGGACGGGCTATGGCTACACCTTC. It is translated as CASSPVPGRTGYGYTF. The full variable domain, in which reference TRBV18 and TRBJ1-2 provide the parts outside the CDR3, is NAGVMQNPRHLVRRRGQEARLRCSPMKGHSHVYWYRQLPEEGLKFMVYLQKENIIDESGMPKERFSAEFPKEGPSILRIQQVVRGDSAAYFCASSPVPGRTGYGYTFGSGTRLTVV.

The chain combines TRBV6-6 with TRBJ1-4; TRBD1 might be the D (6 bases). Germline V gene lookup returns CDR1 MNHNY and CDR2 SVGAGI (reference sequence). CDR3 length: 16 amino acids. Trimming shortened V by 2 bases and J by 8 bases, and 18 bases separated the two germline ends. The chain's CDR3 is CASSYVNRVIGEKLFF. DNA of the CDR3: TGTGCCAGCAGTTACGTTAACAGGGTAATCGGGGAAAAACTGTTTTTT.

This rearrangement joins TRBV11-2 to TRBJ2-7, with 7 bases matching TRBD2. The CDR3 has 15 amino acids. CDR1 SGHAT and CDR2 FQNNGV come from the germline V gene. Trimming removed 1 base from V and 3 bases from J; junction bases left unmatched: 6. CDR3 region: CASSLGPSGNYEQYF. The CDR3 DNA reads TGTGCCAGCAGCTTAGGTCCTAGCGGAAACTACGAGCAGTACTTC. Supplemented by reference TRBV11-2 and TRBJ2-7, the full variable domain reads EAGVAQSPRYKIIEKRQSVAFWCNPISGHATLYWYQQILGQGPKLLIQFQNNGVVDDSQLPKDRFSAERLKGVDSTLKIQPAKLEDSAVYLCASSLGPSGNYEQYFGPGTRLTVT.